The TCR beta chain described here comes from a study of T cell changes during pregnancy in multiple sclerosis. The method was immunoSEQ multiplex PCR; TCRdb's version includes in-frame clones alone and lacks a portion of them. The sample shows about 61,000 clones, just under 90% of them seen only once. The ends lost 5 bases at V and 4 bases at J; junction bases unmatched: 4. The CDR3 length is 13 residues. From germline, CDR1 is PRHDT and CDR2 FYEKMQ (reference sequence). The V and J genes are TRBV13 and TRBJ1-2, with 7 bases aligning to TRBD1. The receptor was isolated from a female donor in good health, enrolled as a control in a pregnancy study. Sequenced material: peripheral blood, taken in the first trimester of pregnancy. The CDR3 nucleotides read TGTGCCAGCAGCCCGGGACAGTCCTATGGCTACACCTTC. This translates into CASSPGQSYGYTF.